This passage covers 32 T cell receptor beta chains from one sample sequenced in a study of post-analysis software for immune sequencing data. Broader study findings: Controls had lower frequencies than patients of 4 or 5 TRBV segments, which included TRBV5-6, TRBV5-1 and TRBV20-1.

Unique-molecular-identifier-tagged TCR beta cDNA libraries were used. TCRdb re-called the PCR reads through MiXCR, storing one row per CDR3 protein. The sample consists of 650,000 to 850,000 distinct CDR3 sequences, approximately 53% of them appearing once. What these receptors recognize is not known. Source material: blood. Receptors originate from a girl under 18 with multiple sclerosis.

This clonotype has more than one count but fewer than ten. The chain carries TRBV27 and TRBJ2-7, with D possibly being TRBD2 (5 bases). The CDR3 extends over 14 amino acids. Germline-derived CDR1 and CDR2 are MNHEY and SMNVEV (reference sequence). V was trimmed by 5 bases and J by 3 bases, leaving 14 bases between them. The DNA of the CDR3 is TGTGCCAGCAGTCCAGCATCAGACTACTACGAGCAGTACTTC. Protein: CASSPASDYYEQYF.

The chain couples TRBV7-2 to TRBJ2-7, with 8 bases aligning to TRBD1. Per the germline V gene, CDR1 is SGHTA and CDR2 is FQGNSA. The CDR3 spans 16 residues. After removal of 5 bases from V and 2 bases from J, the junction contained 11 bases not matched to a gene. CDR3 residues: CASSSSRGQGTYEQYF. CDR3 in DNA: TGTGCCAGCAGCAGCAGCAGGGGGCAAGGGACCTACGAGCAGTACTTC.

The chain uses TRBV7-6 and TRBJ1-2; 9 nucleotides line up with TRBD1. The CDR3 is 13 amino acids. The germline CDR1 and CDR2 sequences are SGHVS and FNYEAQ. Trimming removed 5 bases from V and 6 bases from J; junction bases left unmatched: 4. The CDR3 region is CASSGRDRDGYTF. In DNA form, the CDR3 reads TGTGCCAGCAGCGGCCGGGACAGGGATGGCTACACCTTC.

The genes are TRBV24-1 and TRBJ2-1; a possible D gene is TRBD1 (5 bases). CDR3 length: 13 residues. Germline lookup yields CDR1 KGHDR and CDR2 SFDVKD. Trimming pared 4 bases from V and 2 bases from J, leaving 5 bases between. Written as DNA, the CDR3 is TGTGCCACCAGTGACAGGGCCTACAATGAGCAGTTCTTC. It is translated as CATSDRAYNEQFF.

This clonotype has a handful of counts. This chain connects TRBV12-5 to TRBJ2-7; perhaps TRBD2 as D (6 bases). Germline V lookup: CDR1 LGHNT, CDR2 FRNRAP. The CDR3 covers 19 residues. Trimming cost V 0 bases and J 1 base, with 22 bases left between them. CDR3 coding DNA: TGTGCTAGTGGTTTGGTAATATGGGAATTAGCGGAACAATCCTACGAGCAGTACTTC. This gives the protein CASGLVIWELAEQSYEQYF.

This sequence joins TRBV9 and TRBJ2-1; D not resolved. From germline, CDR1 is SGDLS and CDR2 YYNGEE. The CDR3 totals 14 residues. The ends were cut back, 0 bases at V and 4 bases at J, with 8 bases in the middle. This CDR3 is CASSVVAKYNEQFF. The CDR3 coding sequence is TGTGCCAGCAGCGTAGTAGCCAAGTACAATGAGCAGTTCTTC.

The chain uses TRBV20-1 and TRBJ2-1, with D unresolved. CDR1 DFQATT and CDR2 SNEGSKA come from the germline V gene (reference sequence). The V end was cut by 4 bases, the J end by 3 bases, with 16 bases between. The CDR3 contains 15 residues. CDR3 sequence (DNA): TGCAGTGCTACCCACCTGTCTTGGGGCTACAATGAGCAGTTCTTC. This encodes CSATHLSWGYNEQFF.

In this sample, this clonotype turned up once. This chain uses TRBV20-1 with TRBJ2-3; 7 bases are a match to TRBD2. CDR1 and CDR2 (germline): DFQATT, SNEGSKA (reference sequence). The ends lost 1 base at V and 5 bases at J; junction bases unmatched: 6. The CDR3 has 14 amino acids. For the CDR3, the DNA is TGCAGTGCTAGAGCCCGGGGGAGGGAAGATACGCAGTATTTT. Its translation: CSARARGREDTQYF.

This clonotype showed up just a few times. The chain joins TRBV20-1 to TRBJ2-7; 7 bases agree with TRBD1. Germline V gives CDR1 DFQATT, CDR2 SNEGSKA (reference sequence). Trimming at V came to 0 bases and at J to 6 bases, leaving 8 bases not matched to a gene. The CDR3 extends over 14 amino acids. This CDR3 reads CSARDAGTVSEQYF. In nucleotides, the CDR3 is TGCAGTGCTAGAGATGCCGGGACAGTCAGCGAGCAGTACTTC.

This clonotype was picked up a small number of times. This sequence joins TRBV10-3 and TRBJ2-7; D may be TRBD1 or TRBD2 (6 bases each). Trimming took off 10 bases at V and 5 bases at J, with 15 bases between the two ends. The CDR3 loop spans 12 amino acids. The germline V gene has CDR1 ENHRY and CDR2 SYGVKD. CDR3 sequence reads: CATAEGDDEQYF. DNA for the CDR3: TGTGCCACCGCGGAGGGGGACGACGAGCAGTACTTC.

This chain uses TRBV12-3 or TRBV12-4 with TRBJ2-3; D is unresolved. The CDR3 sequence is 15 residues long. Trimming took off 6 bases at V and 0 bases at J, with 13 bases between the two ends. For the CDR3, the DNA is TGTGCCAGCAGCAACGGGCCCCCCAGCACAGATACGCAGTATTTT. This encodes CASSNGPPSTDTQYF.

The chain combines TRBV5-1 with TRBJ2-7, with 7 bases fitting TRBD2. The J call could be wrong; TRBJ2-5 is a better fit for the DNA end. The CDR3 runs 14 residues. Germline values: CDR1 SGHRS, CDR2 YFSETQ. CDR3 amino acids: CASSGGGFLETQYF. The CDR3 DNA reads TGCGCCAGCAGCGGCGGGGGTTTTTTAGAGACCCAGTACTTC.

The J gene is TRBJ2-4, the V gene TRBV6-5; 9 positions agree with TRBD1. The CDR3 covers 15 residues. Per the germline V gene, CDR1 is MNHEY and CDR2 is SVGAGI. V lost 6 bases, J lost 2 bases, and 5 bases stayed unmatched. CDR3 amino acids: CASRKQGATKNIQYF. CDR3 DNA: TGTGCCAGCAGAAAACAGGGGGCGACCAAAAACATTCAGTACTTC.

The chain employs TRBV9 and TRBJ2-1, with a tentative D call TRBD2 (6 bases). Per the germline V gene, CDR1 is SGDLS and CDR2 is YYNGEE. The CDR3 spans 15 residues. Trimming took 0 bases from V and 4 from J, leaving 11 bases between them. The DNA of the CDR3 is TGTGCCAGCAGCGTAGTTACTAGCAGTTACAATGAGCAGTTCTTC. As protein: CASSVVTSSYNEQFF.

In nucleotides, the CDR3 is TGTGCCAGCGCAATTGGGACAGATTATGGCTACACCTTC. Protein: CASAIGTDYGYTF. The chain links TRBV10-3 to TRBJ1-2; 7 positions agree with TRBD1. V lost 10 bases to trimming and J lost 5 bases; unmatched junction nucleotides: 10. This CDR3 comprises 13 residues. Germline V gives CDR1 ENHRY, CDR2 SYGVKD.

Only one count was recorded for this clonotype. CDR3 sequence reads: CASSLFPLDRGTSGGHNEQFF. CDR3 sequence (DNA): TGCGCCAGCAGCTTGTTCCCCCTTGACAGAGGGACTAGCGGGGGACACAATGAGCAGTTCTTC. The V gene is TRBV5-1, the J gene TRBJ2-1, with TRBD2 matching over 14 bases. The V and J ends lost 1 base and 5 bases, in that order; junction bases with no gene match: 17. Germline CDR1 reads SGHRS; CDR2 reads YFSETQ. The CDR3 sequence is 21 residues long.

In this sample, this clonotype turned up once. V usage is TRBV20-1 and J usage is TRBJ2-5; no clear D. V was shortened by 3 bases and J by 7 bases, with 15 bases between the two germline ends. Per germline, CDR1 DFQATT and CDR2 SNEGSKA (reference sequence). CDR3 length: 13 amino acids. CDR3 nucleotide sequence: TGCAGTGCTAGTGAAGTAAATGAGGTGACCCAGTACTTC. Amino acid sequence: CSASEVNEVTQYF.

The gene calls are TRBV5-5 and TRBJ1-1, with 7 bases identical to TRBD1. CDR3 size: 17 residues. CDR1 is SGHKS and CDR2 is YYEKEE in the germline V gene (reference sequence). Trimming at V came to 4 bases and at J to 0 bases, leaving 12 bases not matched to a gene. CDR3 sequence reads: CASSIAGTAKMNTEAFF. CDR3 nucleotides: TGTGCCAGCAGCATAGCCGGGACAGCGAAGATGAACACTGAAGCTTTCTTT.

This clonotype has just a few counts. J is TRBJ2-4 and V is TRBV10-1, with 10 nucleotides matching TRBD1. J lost 8 bases, V lost 5 bases, and 6 bases had no gene match. Per the germline V gene, CDR1 is WNHNN and CDR2 is SYGVQD (reference sequence). The CDR3 length is 14 residues. The CDR3: CASSRTGGDDIQYF. In nucleotides, the CDR3 is TGCGCCAGCAGTAGGACAGGGGGAGATGACATTCAGTACTTC.

J is TRBJ2-7 and V is TRBV30; 10 nucleotides line up with TRBD1. This CDR3 has 13 residues. V shed 2 bases and J 3 bases; nucleotides not matched to a gene: 1. Germline V gene lookup returns CDR1 GTSNPN and CDR2 SVGIG (reference sequence). As DNA, the CDR3 is TGTGCCTGGAGTCGGACAGGGGGCTACGAGCAGTACTTC. This encodes CAWSRTGGYEQYF.

The rearrangement joins TRBV5-1 to TRBJ2-5; tentatively, D is TRBD2 (5 bases). This CDR3 contains 15 residues. V lost 2 bases and J 5 bases, leaving 16 bases between the germline ends. Germline values: CDR1 SGHRS, CDR2 YFSETQ. CDR3 coding DNA: TGCGCCAGCAGCTTTGAAAGCGGACGCCAGGAGACCCAGTACTTC. It codes for CASSFESGRQETQYF.

The rearrangement joins TRBV11-2 to TRBJ2-7; 12 bases are a match to TRBD2. V shed 0 bases, J shed 2 bases, and the junction held 17 bases outside the gene matches. The CDR3 covers 21 residues. Germline values: CDR1 SGHAT, CDR2 FQNNGV. CDR3 DNA sequence: TGTGCCAGCAGCTTAGACGGAAGACTAGCGGGAGAGTCGGGTGGAACCTACGAGCAGTACTTC. Protein sequence: CASSLDGRLAGESGGTYEQYF.

This clonotype was detected a few times. This chain links TRBV3-1 with TRBJ1-2; no reliable D call. V gave up 4 bases and J gave up 7 bases, with 16 bases separating them. The germline gives CDR1 LGHDT, CDR2 YNNKEL (reference sequence). This CDR3 spans 14 amino acids. The CDR3: CASSLDGQVFGYTF. CDR3 DNA: TGTGCCAGCAGCCTCGACGGGCAGGTCTTTGGCTACACCTTC.

The V call is TRBV20-1, the J call TRBJ2-1, with D possibly being TRBD2 (5 bases). Germline assignment: CDR1 DFQATT and CDR2 SNEGSKA (reference sequence). The CDR3 sequence is 17 residues long. The V gene lost 4 bases and the J gene lost 8 bases, with 27 bases spanning the gap. This chain's CDR3 is CSAKSVESSLEADEQFF. CDR3 nucleotide sequence: TGCAGTGCTAAGAGTGTTGAATCTAGCCTCGAGGCGGATGAGCAGTTCTTC.

The chain joins TRBV29-1 to TRBJ2-5, with D unclear. Germline values: CDR1 SQVTM, CDR2 ANQGSEA. The ends were cut back, 3 bases at V and 1 base at J, with 6 bases in the middle. CDR3 length: 12 amino acids. The CDR3: CSVDKFQETQYF. The CDR3 DNA follows: TGCAGCGTTGATAAGTTCCAAGAGACCCAGTACTTC.

The chain joins TRBV7-3 to TRBJ2-3, with 12 bases matching TRBD2. The J segment lost 2 bases and the V segment lost 8 bases, leaving 5 bases of the junction unmatched. Germline assignment: CDR1 SGHTA and CDR2 FQGTGA. This CDR3 has 15 residues. The CDR3 nucleotides read TGTGCCAGCGGGCTAGCGGGGGGGTTCACAGATACGCAGTATTTT. Translated, it gives CASGLAGGFTDTQYF.

This clonotype showed up just once. This chain connects TRBV7-3 to TRBJ2-3; D gene ambiguous. Germline CDR1 is SGHTA and CDR2 is FQGTGA. V was trimmed by 5 bases and J by 3 bases, leaving 15 bases between them. The CDR3 covers 15 residues. The CDR3 sequence: CASSPRVATTDTQYF. The CDR3 DNA sequence: TGTGCCAGCAGCCCCCGGGTGGCCACTACAGATACGCAGTATTTT. Combining the CDR3 with reference TRBV7-3 and TRBJ2-3 gives the whole variable domain GAGVSQTPSNKVTEKGKYVELRCDPISGHTALYWYRQSLGQGPEFLIYFQGTGAADDSGLPNDRFFAVRPEGSVSTLKIQRTERGDSAVYLCASSPRVATTDTQYFGPGTRLTVL.

The V call is TRBV20-1, the J call TRBJ1-2; 9 bases are shared with TRBD1. The CDR3 totals 13 residues. The V segment lost 5 bases and the J segment 5 bases; nucleotides outside the gene matches: 6. The germline V gene encodes CDR1 DFQATT and CDR2 SNEGSKA (reference sequence). The CDR3 DNA reads as TGCAGTGCTCCCCGGACAGGGGCGTATGGCTACACCTTC. It translates to CSAPRTGAYGYTF.

The rearrangement links TRBV6-5 to TRBJ1-5; TRBD1 might be the D (5 bases). CDR1 MNHEY and CDR2 SVGAGI come from the germline V gene. The CDR3 loop spans 15 amino acids. The germline V and J ends were trimmed by 0 bases and 10 bases, with 16 bases remaining between them. The CDR3 loop is CASSYSAGTYHPQHF. In nucleotides, the CDR3 is TGTGCCAGCAGTTACTCAGCGGGGACTTACCACCCCCAGCATTTT.

This clonotype has just a few counts. The V call is TRBV20-1, the J call TRBJ2-3; a possible D gene is TRBD1 (6 bases). V was trimmed by 6 bases and J by 5 bases, leaving 9 bases between them. Germline CDR1 DFQATT, CDR2 SNEGSKA (reference sequence). This CDR3 has 11 residues. CDR3 sequence: CSATGRDTQYF. The CDR3 coding sequence is TGCAGTGCCACAGGGAGAGATACGCAGTATTTT.

The rearrangement uses TRBV6-5 and TRBJ2-1, with D possibly TRBD1 on 5 matching bases. Germline V lookup: CDR1 MNHEY, CDR2 SVGAGI. Trimming removed 2 bases at V and 2 bases at J, with 13 bases between. The CDR3 has 16 amino acids. CDR3 loop: CASSYLRQRPYNEQFF. The CDR3 region has the DNA TGTGCCAGCAGTTACCTCCGACAGCGCCCCTACAATGAGCAGTTCTTC.

The chain couples TRBV20-1 to TRBJ1-2, with TRBD1 identical over 11 bases. CDR3 length: 14 amino acids. Germline CDR1 DFQATT, CDR2 SNEGSKA (reference sequence). With 4 bases clipped from V and 5 bases from J, the junction kept 6 bases outside the gene matches. This chain's CDR3 is CSAILGQGAYGYTF. The CDR3 region has the DNA TGCAGTGCTATCCTAGGACAGGGGGCGTATGGCTACACCTTC.